Listed below are T cell receptor beta chains from one sample, sequenced in a study of blood T cell repertoires in COVID-19. Sequencing was performed with immunoSEQ multiplex PCR; in TCRdb, only in-frame clones are kept and a portion is missing. The table has about 47,000 clones, approximately 84% seen once. The sample taken for sequencing was peripheral blood. The receptors shown here come from a man aged 45-65 years with acute or convalescent COVID-19. Each CDR3 is given with its conserved first and last residue. A D gene is named only where the DNA matches it firmly. Size tells how often a clone was seen (once, few, many) or the class of an expanded clone, and some rows leave it out.

J	V	D	size	DNA	CDR3
TRBJ1-1	TRBV11-2	NA	NA	TGTGCCAGCAGCTCGGTCCAGGGTTCCACTGAAGCTTTCTTT	CASSSVQGSTEAFF
TRBJ2-7	TRBV27	NA	NA	TGTGCCAGCAGTTTATTCAGGGACTTCGAGCAGTACTTC	CASSLFRDFEQYF
TRBJ2-1	TRBV7-9	TRBD2	NA	TGTGCCAGCAGCTTAGCGCGAGGGACTAGCGGGAGCTCTTACAATGAGCAGTTCTTC	CASSLARGTSGSSYNEQFF
TRBJ1-3	TRBV7-9	NA	NA	TGTGCCAGCAGCCCCGACCCCAACTACCCTGGAAACACCATATATTTT	CASSPDPNYPGNTIYF
TRBJ2-5	TRBV25-1	NA	NA	TGTGCCAGCAGTGAGGGCCGGACTCAAGAGACCCAGTACTTC	CASSEGRTQETQYF
TRBJ2-3	TRBV5-1	TRBD2	NA	TGCGCCAGCAAACCTAGCGGGGGGGGCACAGATACGCAGTATTTT	CASKPSGGGTDTQYF
TRBJ2-1	TRBV3-1/TRBV3-2	TRBD1	NA	TGTGCCAGCAGCGAAAAGGGCAGGGGGCTCAATGAGCAGTTCTTC	CASSEKGRGLNEQFF
TRBJ2-1	TRBV6-5	TRBD2	NA	TGTGCCAGCAAAAGACTAGCGGGAGCGGATGAGCAGTTCTTC	CASKRLAGADEQFF
TRBJ2-3	TRBV6-1	TRBD2	NA	TGTGCCAGCAGTGAAGATCCTAGCGGGAGTGTGCAGTATTTT	CASSEDPSGSVQYF
TRBJ1-2	TRBV19	TRBD1	NA	TGTGCCAGTAGATGGACAGGGGGGATTGGCTACACCTTC	CASRWTGGIGYTF
TRBJ2-1	TRBV5-1	TRBD2	NA	TGCGCCAGCAGCTTGGCGACAGGGACTAGCGGGGGGCCGAGCTCCTACAATGAGCAGTTCTTC	CASSLATGTSGGPSSYNEQFF
TRBJ1-1	TRBV5-8	NA	few	TGTGCCAGCAGCTTTTCCGACTTGAACACTGAAGCTTTCTTT	CASSFSDLNTEAFF
TRBJ2-6	TRBV5-4	TRBD2	NA	TGTGCCAGCAGCAAGGGACTAACTGGGGCCAACGTCCTGACTTTC	CASSKGLTGANVLTF
TRBJ1-6	TRBV27	TRBD1	NA	TGTGCCAGCACATCCTTGGGACAGGGTAATTCACCCCTCCACTTT	CASTSLGQGNSPLHF
TRBJ2-7	TRBV21-1	NA	NA	TGTGCCAGCAGCAAAGAAGGACTAGCCGCCCTCTACGAGCAGTACTTC	CASSKEGLAALYEQYF
TRBJ1-5	TRBV28	NA	NA	TGTGCCAGCAGTTTACCCCAAGGAACAGGGACGAAGCCCCAGCATTTT	CASSLPQGTGTKPQHF
TRBJ2-1	TRBV5-6	TRBD2	NA	TGTGCCAGCAGCTCACTAGCGGGAGTTTACAATGAGCAGTTCTTC	CASSSLAGVYNEQFF
TRBJ1-1	TRBV3-1/TRBV3-2	NA	NA	TGTGCCAGCAGCCAAACTGGCAGGGTCACTGAAGCTTTCTTT	CASSQTGRVTEAFF
TRBJ1-5	TRBV27	NA	NA	TGTGCCAGCAGTTTAGTGGGAGGTAATCAGCCCCAGCATTTT	CASSLVGGNQPQHF
TRBJ2-7	TRBV20-1	NA	NA	TGCAGTGCTAGTAGGTCGGGGTACTACGAGCAGTACTTC	CSASRSGYYEQYF
TRBJ1-2	TRBV5-6	NA	NA	TGTGCCAGCACCATAACCGGCGCAGGGGCTGGCTATGGCTACACCTTC	CASTITGAGAGYGYTF
TRBJ2-3	TRBV2	NA	NA	TGTGCCAGCAGCGCCCAGACTAGGACTTTTACAGATACGCAGTATTTT	CASSAQTRTFTDTQYF
TRBJ2-7	TRBV27	TRBD2	NA	TGTGCCAGCAGTTTGGGGGGGAGTCCCTACGAGCAGTACTTC	CASSLGGSPYEQYF
TRBJ1-5	TRBV7-9	TRBD1	once	TGTGCCAGCAGCTTTGAGGGGGCGAGCAATCAGCCCCAGCATTTT	CASSFEGASNQPQHF
TRBJ1-1	TRBV6-5	NA	NA	TGTGCCAGCAGTACCCCTCTAGGGAACACTGAAGCTTTCTTT	CASSTPLGNTEAFF
TRBJ1-2	TRBV6-5	NA	NA	TGTGCCAGCAGTTACGGCGACTCTATGGGCTACACCTTC	CASSYGDSMGYTF
TRBJ2-1	TRBV28	NA	NA	TGTGCCAGCAGTTTTGGGGGGAAGCAGTTCTTC	CASSFGGKQFF
TRBJ2-3	TRBV2	TRBD2	once	TGTGCCAGCAGTGAATACGGGAGGCAACGCACAGATACGCAGTATTTT	CASSEYGRQRTDTQYF
TRBJ1-2	TRBV19	NA	NA	TGTGCCAGTAGTATAGTCAAATCGGCAGGGAATGGCTACACCTTC	CASSIVKSAGNGYTF
TRBJ2-1	TRBV5-1	TRBD2	NA	TGCGCCAGCAGCTCCGTAGCGGGGGATTACAATGAGCAGTTCTTC	CASSSVAGDYNEQFF
TRBJ2-1	TRBV6-1	NA	NA	TGTGCCAGCAGTGAAGCGCTTCTGGAGGGGGCCGCCTACAATGAGCAGTTCTTC	CASSEALLEGAAYNEQFF